These 8 T cell receptor beta chains originate from one sample sequenced in a study of T-cell reconstitution after alpha-beta-depleted transplantation in children. Unique molecular identifiers were incorporated when the TCRbeta library was constructed. TCRdb called the PCR reads again in MiXCR, with one record for every CDR3 protein. Among a few hundred thousand distinct CDR3 sequences listed, 9.7% were seen once. Specimen: PBMCs from the stem cell graft donor, collected from the stem cell graft. The receptors shown here come from a human donor who donated a stem cell graft to a child with SCID.

There are many counts of this clonotype. The V gene is TRBV5-1, the J gene TRBJ2-1, with TRBD2 identical over 9 bases. The junction had 3 bases not matched to a gene; V was cut back by 1 base and J by 4 bases. CDR3 size: 15 residues. Germline CDR1 SGHRS, CDR2 YFSETQ. The CDR3 sequence: CASSLSAGGYNEQFF. The CDR3 DNA follows: TGCGCCAGCAGCTTGTCTGCGGGGGGGTACAATGAGCAGTTCTTC.

The chain carries TRBV2 and TRBJ1-2, with no clear D. CDR3 length: 13 residues. Germline CDR1 is SNHLY and CDR2 is FYNNEI. Trimming removed 1 base at V and 5 bases at J, with 8 bases between. CDR3 coding DNA: TGTGCCAGCAGTGAAGGAAGAGAATATGGCTACACCTTC. Protein product: CASSEGREYGYTF.

This rearrangement joins TRBV28 to TRBJ1-5; no clear D. V lost 7 bases and J lost 4, with 14 bases in between. CDR1 and CDR2 (germline): MDHEN, SYDVKM. This CDR3 contains 14 residues. This chain's CDR3 is CASTDVLANQPQHF. CDR3 in DNA: TGTGCCAGCACCGACGTGCTAGCAAATCAGCCCCAGCATTTT.

V usage is TRBV7-8 and J usage is TRBJ1-2; no definite D call. Trimming removed 1 base at V and 5 bases at J, with 20 bases between. Germline lookup yields CDR1 SGHVS and CDR2 FQNEAQ. The CDR3 consists of 17 residues. CDR3 in amino acids: CASSLVYRETQTYGYTF. As DNA, the CDR3 is TGTGCCAGCAGCTTAGTTTACCGTGAGACGCAGACTTATGGCTACACCTTC.

This clonotype was seen many times. The V and J genes are TRBV7-8 and TRBJ2-3; the D is unclear. The germline CDR1 and CDR2 sequences are SGHVS and FQNEAQ. Trimming shortened V by 1 base and J by 5 bases, and 7 bases separated the two germline ends. This CDR3 spans 13 amino acids. The CDR3 is CASSLDWEDTQYF. The CDR3 region has the DNA TGTGCCAGCAGCTTAGACTGGGAAGATACGCAGTATTTT. Filled out from reference TRBV7-8 and TRBJ2-3, the complete variable domain reads GAGVSQSPRYKVAKRGQDVALRCDPISGHVSLFWYQQALGQGPEFLTYFQNEAQLDKSGLPSDRFFAERPEGSVSTLKIQRTQQEDSAVYLCASSLDWEDTQYFGPGTRLTVL.

The rearrangement links TRBV10-3 to TRBJ1-1, with D possibly TRBD1 on 5 matching bases. Trimming removed 4 bases from V and 4 bases from J, with 16 bases in between. CDR1 is ENHRY and CDR2 is SYGVKD in the germline V gene. The CDR3 covers 15 residues. The CDR3 spells CAISATGTLSTEAFF. The CDR3 DNA reads as TGTGCCATCAGTGCAACCGGGACCCTGAGCACTGAAGCTTTCTTT.

This clonotype was found once. The genes are TRBV2 and TRBJ2-2; D is possibly TRBD1 or TRBD2 (5 bases each). V lost 6 bases and J 8 bases, leaving 16 bases between the germline ends. The CDR3 runs to 14 residues. Germline V lookup: CDR1 SNHLY, CDR2 FYNNEI. The CDR3 DNA sequence: TGTGCCAGCAGGAGGTCGAACGGGGCGGGGGAGCTGTTTTTT. Its translation: CASRRSNGAGELFF.

This clonotype was counted many times. This chain connects TRBV5-1 to TRBJ1-4; weak D call: TRBD1 (6 bases). Per germline, CDR1 SGHRS and CDR2 YFSETQ. The CDR3 consists of 14 residues. Trimming stripped 4 bases from V and 11 bases from J, with 18 bases between. CDR3 sequence reads: CASSPTTGGGKLFF. In nucleotides, the CDR3 is TGCGCCAGCAGCCCTACGACGGGAGGGGGGAAACTGTTTTTT. The full variable domain, its missing parts supplied by reference TRBV5-1 and TRBJ1-4, is KAGVTQTPRYLIKTRGQQVTLSCSPISGHRSVSWYQQTPGQGLQFLFEYFSETQRNKGNFPGRFSGRQFSNSRSEMNVSTLELGDSALYLCASSPTTGGGKLFFGSGTQLSVL.